A single sample is the source of the 23 T cell receptor beta chains below, sequenced in a study of T cells in Graves' hyperthyroidism and ophthalmopathy. RNA transcripts gave rise to amplified TCR beta CDR3 regions. RT-PCR in the first round (using the HTBI primer set) targeted the TCR CDR3. TCRdb fed the multiplex PCR reads into MiXCR, producing one record per CDR3 protein. The data hold under 200,000 distinct CDR3 sequences, with about a tenth observed a single time. The sample taken for sequencing was blood. The origin of the receptors is a woman under 30 with Graves' hyperthyroidism that later progressed to Graves' ophthalmopathy.

CDR3: CASSGTTYQLGNNEQFF. The CDR3 DNA is TGTGCCAGCAGTGGGACAACCTATCAGCTGGGGAACAATGAGCAGTTCTTC. This rearrangement joins TRBV6-1 to TRBJ2-1; TRBD1 is a possible D gene (5 bases). The germline gives CDR1 MNHNS, CDR2 SASEGT. The germline V and J ends were trimmed by 4 bases and 5 bases, with 21 bases remaining between them. There are 17 residues in the CDR3.

This clonotype was observed at least ten times. The gene calls are TRBV6-1 and TRBJ2-2; 10 positions match TRBD2. Germline CDR1 is MNHNS and CDR2 is SASEGT. The CDR3 runs to 15 residues. V lost 1 base to trimming and J lost 9 bases; unmatched junction nucleotides: 5. Here the CDR3 reads CASSEGTSGFRELFF. The CDR3 DNA sequence: TGTGCCAGCAGTGAAGGGACTAGCGGTTTCAGGGAGCTGTTTTTT.

This clonotype has at least ten counts. The V gene is TRBV2, the J gene TRBJ2-7, with TRBD2 matching over 10 bases. Losses at the gene ends were 0 bases for V and 2 bases for J; bases not matched to a gene: 4. There are 16 residues in the CDR3. Per germline, CDR1 SNHLY and CDR2 FYNNEI. In DNA, the CDR3 is TGTGCCAGCAGTGAAGCGGGACTAGCGCCTCCCTACGAGCAGTACTTC. It yields the protein CASSEAGLAPPYEQYF.

This clonotype has at least ten counts. V usage is TRBV7-9 and J usage is TRBJ1-1; D gene unclear. The CDR3 extends over 12 amino acids. Germline assignment: CDR1 SEHNR and CDR2 FQNEAQ (reference sequence). Trimming left V 1 base short and J 12 bases short, with 12 bases between. Written as DNA, the CDR3 is TGTGCCAGCAGCTTAGGAGACCGGGAAACTTTCTTT. This gives the protein CASSLGDRETFF.

This clonotype was seen at least ten times. The V gene is TRBV10-3, the J gene TRBJ1-3; no definite D call. The CDR3 is 13 residues long. Trimming left V 10 bases short and J 8 bases short, with 18 bases between. CDR1 and CDR2 from the germline V gene are ENHRY and SYGVKD. The CDR3 DNA reads as TGTGCCACCATCACTGGCCCGTTGGACACCATATATTTT. It yields the protein CATITGPLDTIYF.

In its sample, this clonotype was seen many times. The chain uses TRBV30 and TRBJ2-7; 7 nucleotides match TRBD1. CDR1 and CDR2 (germline): GTSNPN, SVGIG (reference sequence). Unmatched junction bases numbered 3, after V lost 3 bases and J lost 1 base. The CDR3 is 13 amino acids. CDR3 in DNA: TGTGCCTGGAGGGCGACAGGGTCCTACGAGCAGTACTTC. It encodes CAWRATGSYEQYF. Complete variable domain (other parts from reference TRBV30 and TRBJ2-7): SQTIHQWPATLVQPVGSPLSLECTVEGTSNPNLYWYRQAAGRGLQLLFYSVGIGQISSEVPQNLSASRPQDRQFILSSKKLLLSDSGFYLCAWRATGSYEQYFGPGTRLTVT.

The table lists this clonotype with many counts. J is TRBJ1-1 and V is TRBV7-6; D gene uncertain. With 6 bases removed from V and 4 bases from J, the gap between germline ends came to 15 bases. Germline V gives CDR1 SGHVS, CDR2 FNYEAQ. This CDR3 has 14 amino acids. CDR3: CASRRETRSTEAFF. The CDR3 bases are TGTGCCAGCAGACGTGAAACCCGGAGCACTGAAGCTTTCTTT.

This clonotype was observed many times. J is TRBJ2-3 and V is TRBV28; 8 bases line up with TRBD2. Germline trimming cut 3 bases from V and 4 bases from J; bases unmatched to any gene: 6. Germline CDR1 and CDR2: MDHEN and SYDVKM. This CDR3 region has 15 residues. The CDR3: CASSLERGGPDTQYF. The CDR3 bases are TGTGCCAGCAGTTTGGAACGGGGGGGCCCAGATACGCAGTATTTT.

As for this clonotype: One end of the junction fails to match germline, which may point to a read error. V usage is TRBV9 and J usage is TRBJ2-1; D call uncertain. CDR1 and CDR2 (germline): SGDLS, YYNGEE. This CDR3 is 14 amino acids long. The CDR3 is CAGSVYSSYNEQFF. The CDR3 DNA is TGTGCCGGCAGCGTATATAGTTCCTACAATGAGCAGTTCTTC.

This clonotype occurred a few times. This rearrangement joins TRBV19 to TRBJ2-3; D is undetermined. CDR1 is LNHDA and CDR2 is SQIVND in the germline V gene (reference sequence). This CDR3 has 15 residues. V lost 3 bases and J 4 bases, leaving 14 bases between the germline ends. The CDR3 protein is CASSITVARPDTQYF. CDR3 in DNA: TGTGCCAGTAGTATTACAGTGGCTCGCCCAGATACGCAGTATTTT.

The table lists this clonotype with many counts. This chain's CDR3 is CASSLKTGVGNTEAFF. The CDR3 DNA reads TGTGCCAGCAGTCTGAAGACAGGGGTGGGGAACACTGAAGCTTTCTTT. The chain recombines TRBV6-1 with TRBJ1-1, with 8 bases aligning to TRBD1. The V segment lost 5 bases and the J segment 1 base; nucleotides outside the gene matches: 9. CDR1 and CDR2 (germline): MNHNS, SASEGT. This CDR3 is built from 16 residues.

This clonotype has more than one count but fewer than ten. The chain couples TRBV7-9 to TRBJ2-4, with TRBD1 identical over 8 bases. Germline-derived CDR1 and CDR2 are SEHNR and FQNEAQ (reference sequence). Germline trimming cut 2 bases from V and 2 bases from J; bases unmatched to any gene: 5. The CDR3 sequence is 16 residues long. Here the CDR3 DNA reads TGTGCCAGCAGCTTATCAGGGGGCCTAACCAAAAACATTCAGTACTTC. Encoded protein: CASSLSGGLTKNIQYF.

V and J are TRBV4-2 and TRBJ1-6; weak D call: TRBD1 (5 bases). The CDR3 length is 17 residues. Trimming removed 0 bases at V and 0 bases at J, with 9 bases between. Germline-derived CDR1 and CDR2 are LGHNA and YNFKEQ. The CDR3 DNA follows: TGTGCCAGCAGCCAAGAAGACAGAAGCTCCTATAATTCACCCCTCCACTTT. It encodes CASSQEDRSSYNSPLHF.

This clonotype showed up many times. The chain is built from TRBV2 and TRBJ2-5; no clear D. V was cut by 4 bases and J by 4 bases, with 7 bases left in between. CDR3 size: 12 residues. CDR1 and CDR2 from the germline V gene are SNHLY and FYNNEI. In nucleotides, the CDR3 is TGTGCCAGCAGTGCGGCGAGAGAGACCCAGTACTTC. It codes for CASSAARETQYF. Together with reference TRBV2 and TRBJ2-5, the CDR3 gives the full variable domain: EPEVTQTPSHQVTQMGQEVILRCVPISNHLYFYWYRQILGQKVEFLVSFYNNEISEKSEIFDDQFSVERPDGSNFTLKIRSTKLEDSAMYFCASSAARETQYFGPGTRLLVL.

The V gene is TRBV3-1, the J gene TRBJ2-5, with TRBD2 identical over 9 bases. V was pared by 2 bases and J by 1 base, with 20 bases of the junction left unmatched. CDR1 and CDR2 from the germline V gene are LGHDT and YNNKEL (reference sequence). This CDR3 comprises 21 residues. CDR3 amino acids: CASSQLLGGMSSGRLQETQYF. Written as DNA, the CDR3 is TGTGCCAGCAGCCAACTCCTAGGAGGTATGAGTAGCGGGAGACTCCAAGAGACCCAGTACTTC.

The chain recombines TRBV5-1 with TRBJ2-3, with D perhaps matching TRBD2 (6 bases). V shed 5 bases and J shed 6 bases, with 19 bases lying between them. The CDR3 is 15 amino acids. Per the germline V gene, CDR1 is SGHRS and CDR2 is YFSETQ. The CDR3 reads CASSKLAAEGDTQYF. Written as DNA, the CDR3 is TGCGCCAGCAGTAAATTAGCGGCAGAGGGGGATACGCAGTATTTT.

This clonotype has a count of ten or more. The V call is TRBV6-1, the J call TRBJ2-2; D tentatively fits TRBD1 or TRBD2 (6 bases each). This CDR3 has 15 residues. Germline lookup yields CDR1 MNHNS and CDR2 SASEGT. V was pared by 8 bases and J by 5 bases, with 18 bases between. The CDR3 sequence: CASRMDGGKTGELFF. In nucleotides, the CDR3 is TGTGCCAGCCGAATGGACGGGGGCAAAACCGGGGAGCTGTTTTTT.

This clonotype was counted ten times or more. The V gene is TRBV3-1, the J gene TRBJ1-5; D is ambiguous. Germline CDR1 reads LGHDT; CDR2 reads YNNKEL (reference sequence). V was clipped by 1 base and J by 0 bases, with 10 bases between them. This CDR3 has 16 amino acids. The CDR3 nucleotides are TGTGCCAGCAGCCAAGGAGTCAGGACTAGCAATCAGCCCCAGCATTTT. Encoded protein: CASSQGVRTSNQPQHF.

This clonotype has ten or more counts. V and J are TRBV28 and TRBJ1-2, with TRBD1 as a possible D gene (5 bases). Deletions cut 3 bases from V and 8 bases from J, with 16 bases between. This CDR3 spans 14 amino acids. CDR1 and CDR2 (germline): MDHEN, SYDVKM. CDR3 residues: CASSFGTELWGYTF. Written as DNA, the CDR3 is TGTGCCAGCAGTTTTGGGACCGAACTATGGGGCTACACCTTC.

At least ten counts were recorded for this clonotype. The chain couples TRBV14 to TRBJ2-7; D is possibly TRBD2 (6 bases). This CDR3 has 14 amino acids. Trimming took 2 bases from V and 7 from J, leaving 15 bases between them. Germline values: CDR1 SGHDN, CDR2 FVKESK. The CDR3 sequence: CASSQIPTGGEQYF. DNA for the CDR3: TGTGCCAGCAGCCAAATCCCCACCGGAGGGGAGCAGTACTTC.

Ten or more counts support this clonotype. This rearrangement joins TRBV7-9 to TRBJ2-5; TRBD1 matches at 10 bases. Germline V gene lookup returns CDR1 SEHNR and CDR2 FQNEAQ (reference sequence). With 5 bases clipped from V and 5 bases from J, the junction kept 8 bases outside the gene matches. The CDR3 covers 15 residues. CDR3 bases: TGTGCCAGCAGCACCTGGGACAGGGGAAGGGAGACCCAGTACTTC. Translating it yields CASSTWDRGRETQYF. Full variable domain (remainder filled in from reference TRBV7-9 and TRBJ2-5): DTGVSQNPRHKITKRGQNVTFRCDPISEHNRLYWYRQTLGQGPEFLTYFQNEAQLEKSRLLSDRFSAERPKGSFSTLEIQRTEQGDSAMYLCASSTWDRGRETQYFGPGTRLLVL.

In its sample, this clonotype was seen a few times. This chain joins TRBV6-1 and TRBJ2-7; D possibly uses TRBD1 or TRBD2 (7 bases each). Germline V gives CDR1 MNHNS, CDR2 SASEGT. This CDR3 is built from 13 residues. The V gene lost 6 bases and the J gene lost 4 bases, with 13 bases spanning the gap. The CDR3 nucleotides read TGTGCCAGCAGACCAGGGGGGGGGTACGAGCAGTACTTC. Its translation: CASRPGGGYEQYF.

The table lists this clonotype with many counts. The CDR3 bases are TGTGCCAGCAGCTTAGGACTACAGGGAAACACCATATATTTT. Translation: CASSLGLQGNTIYF. The rearrangement joins TRBV11-2 to TRBJ1-3; D is undetermined. V lost 1 base and J 4 bases, leaving 8 bases between the germline ends. CDR3 length equals 14 residues. The germline V gene has CDR1 SGHAT and CDR2 FQNNGV.